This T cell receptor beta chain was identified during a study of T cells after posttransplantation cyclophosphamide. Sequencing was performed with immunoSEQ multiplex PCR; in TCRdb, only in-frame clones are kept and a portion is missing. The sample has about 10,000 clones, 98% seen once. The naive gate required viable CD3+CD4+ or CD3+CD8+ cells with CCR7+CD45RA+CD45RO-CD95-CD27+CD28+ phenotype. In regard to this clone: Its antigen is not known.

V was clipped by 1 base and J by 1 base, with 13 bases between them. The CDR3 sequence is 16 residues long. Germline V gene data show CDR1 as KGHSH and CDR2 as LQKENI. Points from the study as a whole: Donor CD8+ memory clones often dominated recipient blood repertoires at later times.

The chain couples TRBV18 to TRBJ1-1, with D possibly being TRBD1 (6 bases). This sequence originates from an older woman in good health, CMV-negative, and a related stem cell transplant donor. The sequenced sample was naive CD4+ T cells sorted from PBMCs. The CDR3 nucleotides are TGTGCCAGCTCACCACGAATAACACAGGGGAACACTGAAGCTTTCTTT. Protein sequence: CASSPRITQGNTEAFF. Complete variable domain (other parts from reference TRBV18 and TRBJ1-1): NAGVMQNPRHLVRRRGQEARLRCSPMKGHSHVYWYRQLPEEGLKFMVYLQKENIIDESGMPKERFSAEFPKEGPSILRIQQVVRGDSAAYFCASSPRITQGNTEAFFGQGTRLTVV.